A single sample gave rise to the 20 T cell receptor beta chains below, sequenced in a study of blood T cells in healthy people across ages. A second PCR of 7 to 11 cycles used a sample-barcoded 5' primer and a J-beta primer mix. TCRdb called the 5' RACE reads again in MiXCR, with one record for every CDR3 protein. Of about 1.8 million distinct CDR3 sequences detected, about 50% appear once; the ten largest clones hold roughly 2.1%. The sample consisted of blood. The source is a woman aged 40 to 50 in good health.

The chain combines TRBV4-1 with TRBJ1-2; D not resolved. The V and J ends lost 3 bases and 3 bases respectively, with 8 bases between them. This CDR3 region has 13 residues. Germline loops: CDR1 MGHRA, CDR2 YSYEKL. The CDR3 is CASSHNGYYGYTF. CDR3 sequence (DNA): TGCGCCAGCAGCCATAACGGGTACTATGGCTACACCTTC.

The chain combines TRBV24-1 with TRBJ2-1, with D tentatively TRBD1 or TRBD2 (5 bases each). Trimming pared 3 bases from V and 5 bases from J, leaving 10 bases between. Germline V lookup: CDR1 KGHDR, CDR2 SFDVKD. The CDR3 totals 14 residues. CDR3 sequence: CATSDVGTHNEQFF. CDR3 nucleotides: TGTGCCACCAGTGATGTGGGGACGCACAATGAGCAGTTCTTC.

V usage is TRBV4-2 and J usage is TRBJ2-1; 8 bases fit TRBD1. This CDR3 is 15 amino acids long. Germline CDR1 reads LGHNA; CDR2 reads YNFKEQ. The V gene end was trimmed by 6 bases and the J gene end by 8 bases; junction bases not matched to a gene: 12. The CDR3, as DNA: TGTGCCAGCAGTCGCGACAGGGGTGAAGATGATGAGCAGTTCTTC. The encoded protein is CASSRDRGEDDEQFF.

V is TRBV6-2 or TRBV6-3 and J is TRBJ2-1; TRBD2 matches at 10 bases. The CDR3 runs 12 residues. Germline CDR1 and CDR2: MNHEY and SVGEGT. Unmatched junction bases numbered 7, after V lost 6 bases and J lost 14 bases. CDR3 DNA sequence: TGTGCCAGCAGACAGACCCTAGCGGGGGAGTTCTTC. Translation: CASRQTLAGEFF.

The chain recombines TRBV20-1 with TRBJ2-5, with TRBD2 identical over 10 bases. The V segment lost 3 bases and the J segment 5 bases; nucleotides outside the gene matches: 15. This CDR3 contains 17 residues. Germline CDR1 DFQATT, CDR2 SNEGSKA (reference sequence). CDR3 sequence: CSASARSSGGSGETQYF. DNA of the CDR3: TGCAGTGCTAGTGCCAGGTCTAGCGGGGGCTCAGGGGAGACCCAGTACTTC.

This chain uses TRBV9 with TRBJ2-3; no firm D call. V was clipped by 2 bases and J by 6 bases, with 13 bases between them. CDR3 length equals 14 residues. Germline assignment: CDR1 SGDLS and CDR2 YYNGEE. The CDR3 bases are TGTGCCAGCAGCGTTGCCGGCCTCCCCGATACGCAGTATTTT. Protein product: CASSVAGLPDTQYF.

The rearrangement uses TRBV20-1 and TRBJ2-4; perhaps TRBD1 as D (6 bases). CDR3 length: 17 residues. The germline V gene encodes CDR1 DFQATT and CDR2 SNEGSKA (reference sequence). The V and J ends lost 0 bases and 0 bases respectively, with 15 bases between them. CDR3 region: CSARDNRAELAKNIQYF. In DNA form, the CDR3 reads TGCAGTGCTAGAGATAACAGGGCTGAACTAGCCAAAAACATTCAGTACTTC.

The table lists this clonotype with a few counts. The rearrangement links TRBV29-1 to TRBJ2-3; D is ambiguous. This CDR3 comprises 14 residues. Germline CDR1 is SQVTM and CDR2 is ANQGSEA. Trimming removed 4 bases at V and 1 base at J, with 12 bases between. This chain's CDR3 is CSVVRSPGTDTQYF. The CDR3 DNA follows: TGCAGCGTTGTGCGTTCCCCGGGCACAGATACGCAGTATTTT.

The chain joins TRBV4-3 to TRBJ2-7; 9 bases are a match to TRBD1. Germline assignment: CDR1 LGHNA and CDR2 YSLEER. The CDR3 has 15 amino acids. V dropped 4 bases and J dropped 5; count of bases not matched to a gene: 9. CDR3 sequence (DNA): TGCGCCAGCAGCCTCCACCGGGACAGGGCGAACGAGCAGTACTTC. This encodes CASSLHRDRANEQYF.

The chain combines TRBV6-5 with TRBJ2-3, with D possibly being TRBD2 (5 bases). The germline V and J ends were trimmed by 3 bases and 4 bases, with 20 bases remaining between them. CDR1 MNHEY and CDR2 SVGAGI come from the germline V gene. The CDR3 has 17 amino acids. The CDR3, as DNA: TGTGCCAGCAGTTATGGGCCGGAGGACGTACGGGCAGATACGCAGTATTTT. It is translated as CASSYGPEDVRADTQYF.

V gene TRBV6-6 combines with J gene TRBJ1-5; 9 bases map to TRBD1. The CDR3 extends over 17 amino acids. Germline trimming cut 1 base from V and 1 base from J; bases unmatched to any gene: 5. Per germline, CDR1 MNHNY and CDR2 SVGAGI (reference sequence). The CDR3 region has the DNA TGTGCCAGCAGTTACTACACTGGGACAGGGAGCAATCAGCCCCAGCATTTT. It codes for CASSYYTGTGSNQPQHF.

This clonotype appeared a single time. The rearrangement joins TRBV12-3 or TRBV12-4 to TRBJ2-3; D ambiguous. V was pared by 3 bases and J by 6 bases, with 13 bases between. The CDR3 length is 14 residues. The CDR3 DNA sequence: TGTGCCAGCAGTTTCCAGGCGCCAAGGGATACGCAGTATTTT. Protein product: CASSFQAPRDTQYF.

The rearrangement uses TRBV28 and TRBJ2-7, with D uncertain. Looked up from germline, CDR1 is MDHEN and CDR2 is SYDVKM. V was clipped by 8 bases and J by 2 bases, with 10 bases between them. This CDR3 contains 12 residues. DNA of the CDR3: TGTGCCAGCTGGGGTGGAACCTACGAGCAGTACTTC. The encoded protein is CASWGGTYEQYF. The complete variable domain, with remaining parts taken from reference TRBV28 and TRBJ2-7, reads DVKVTQSSRYLVKRTGEKVFLECVQDMDHENMFWYRQDPGLGLRLIYFSYDVKMKEKGDIPEGYSVSREKKERFSLILESASTNQTSMYLCASWGGTYEQYFGPGTRLTVT.

This clonotype was detected a few times. The V and J genes are TRBV20-1 and TRBJ1-4, with D maybe TRBD1 (6 bases). The CDR3 length is 13 residues. In germline, CDR1 is DFQATT, CDR2 SNEGSKA (reference sequence). V lost 3 bases and J 7 bases, leaving 12 bases between the germline ends. The CDR3 DNA reads TGCAGTGCTAGGCCGGGAGGGGGTGAAAAACTGTTTTTT. Residues: CSARPGGGEKLFF.

This chain uses TRBV4-3 with TRBJ2-7, with D unclear. The DNA matches TRBJ2-5 better at its end, which makes the J call doubtful. The CDR3 is 15 amino acids. Germline lookup yields CDR1 LGHNA and CDR2 YSLEER. The CDR3 loop is CASSQAAGLVGTQYF. The CDR3 DNA sequence: TGCGCCAGCAGCCAAGCTGCCGGGCTAGTCGGGACCCAGTACTTC.

The chain employs TRBV4-3 and TRBJ1-2; a weak D match, TRBD1 (5 bases). The CDR3 is 16 residues long. V was trimmed by 4 bases and J by 6 bases, leaving 21 bases between them. CDR1 is LGHNA, CDR2 YSLEER, per germline. The CDR3 DNA follows: TGCGCCAGCAGCCTCACTGTGACGTGGGACCGAGATGGCTACACCTTC. Protein: CASSLTVTWDRDGYTF.

This chain connects TRBV7-8 to TRBJ2-7; 11 nucleotides line up with TRBD1. There are 16 residues in the CDR3. Germline CDR1 and CDR2: SGHVS and FQNEAQ. The V gene end was trimmed by 5 bases and the J gene end by 6 bases; junction bases not matched to a gene: 12. In DNA form, the CDR3 reads TGTGCCAGCAGCCCTCAGTATGGACAGGGGGCAGTCGAGCAGTACTTC. Translated, it gives CASSPQYGQGAVEQYF.

The chain recombines TRBV5-1 with TRBJ2-1; D remains ambiguous. This CDR3 has 15 amino acids. V shed 4 bases and J shed 5 bases, with 16 bases lying between them. The germline V gene has CDR1 SGHRS and CDR2 YFSETQ. Written as DNA, the CDR3 is TGCGCCAGCAGCCCCCCCCATACGGCTAACAATGAGCAGTTCTTC. Translation gives CASSPPHTANNEQFF.

The rearrangement joins TRBV7-2 to TRBJ2-5, with TRBD2 as a possible D gene (5 bases). This CDR3 region has 13 residues. V was shortened by 5 bases and J by 5 bases, with 12 bases between the two germline ends. Germline CDR1 is SGHTA and CDR2 is FQGNSA. CDR3 in amino acids: CASSPAGFETQYF. The CDR3 bases are TGTGCCAGCAGCCCCGCGGGTTTCGAGACCCAGTACTTC.

The chain carries TRBV7-2 and TRBJ2-7; unclear D gene. Trimming took 5 bases from V and 4 from J, leaving 15 bases between them. This CDR3 is 14 amino acids long. Germline assignment: CDR1 SGHTA and CDR2 FQGNSA. The CDR3 is CASSLDSTRYEQYF. CDR3 nucleotides: TGTGCCAGCAGCCTAGATTCGACCAGATACGAGCAGTACTTC.